Listed here are 25 T cell receptor beta chains from one sample, sequenced in a study of blood T cell repertoires in COVID-19. Repertoires were generated with immunoSEQ multiplex PCR, while TCRdb's copy carries only in-frame clones and drops some. The profile shows hundreds of thousands of clones, 75% to 90% of them singletons. Sequencing was performed on peripheral blood. The receptors stem from a young man with active or convalescent COVID-19.

The chain carries TRBV7-9 and TRBJ2-2; 9 positions match TRBD1. With V trimmed by 10 bases and J by 5 bases, 11 bases remained unmatched. Germline CDR1 SEHNR, CDR2 FQNEAQ (reference sequence). The length of the CDR3 is 15 residues. DNA of the CDR3: TGTGCCATTACAGGGGGCTACACGATTACCGGGGAGCTGTTTTTT. Its protein product is CAITGGYTITGELFF.

This clone turned up a few times. The chain joins TRBV7-9 to TRBJ2-7, with no clear D. The CDR3 is 14 amino acids. V was clipped by 5 bases and J by 3 bases, with 14 bases between them. Germline V CDR1 and CDR2: SEHNR, FQNEAQ (reference sequence). CDR3: CASSPEANLYEQYF. The CDR3 DNA sequence: TGTGCCAGCAGCCCAGAGGCCAACCTCTACGAGCAGTACTTC.

This sequence joins TRBV10-3 and TRBJ1-2; 9 bases line up with TRBD1. The CDR3 has 15 amino acids. The germline V gene encodes CDR1 ENHRY and CDR2 SYGVKD. Trimming removed 7 bases from V and 0 bases from J; junction bases left unmatched: 6. Written as DNA, the CDR3 is TGTGCCATCATATCCCGGACAGGGGCTAACTATGGCTACACCTTC. Residues: CAIISRTGANYGYTF.

The chain recombines TRBV20-1 with TRBJ1-1, with 7 bases lining up with TRBD1. V shed 3 bases, J shed 9 bases, and the junction held 16 bases outside the gene matches. The CDR3 contains 15 residues. Per germline, CDR1 DFQATT and CDR2 SNEGSKA (reference sequence). For the CDR3, the DNA is TGCAGTGCTAGTCGTCGGACAGGTGGAGCTCTACAAGCTTTCTTT. Residues: CSASRRTGGALQAFF.

The genes are TRBV27 and TRBJ2-7, with D possibly being TRBD1 (6 bases). Germline assignment: CDR1 MNHEY and CDR2 SMNVEV (reference sequence). The CDR3 is 14 residues long. Trimming stripped 0 bases from V and 2 bases from J, with 8 bases between. CDR3 DNA sequence: TGTGCCAGCAGTTTATCGCCAGGGGCCTACGAGCAGTACTTC. It specifies CASSLSPGAYEQYF.

The chain couples TRBV27 to TRBJ1-5; D remains ambiguous. The germline V gene has CDR1 MNHEY and CDR2 SMNVEV (reference sequence). The V end lost 0 bases, the J end lost 3 bases, and 12 bases lay between the germline ends. The CDR3 consists of 16 residues. DNA of the CDR3: TGTGCCAGCAGTTTATCGAGTGAGGGCCCCAATCAGCCCCAGCATTTT. Residues: CASSLSSEGPNQPQHF.

This clone has a single count. The chain links TRBV28 to TRBJ2-1, with 14 bases aligning to TRBD2. The CDR3 is made up of 17 amino acids. Trimming removed 5 bases from V and 7 bases from J; junction bases left unmatched: 10. The germline V gene has CDR1 MDHEN and CDR2 SYDVKM. The CDR3 is CASSAPRLAGGGNEQFF. For the CDR3, the DNA is TGTGCCAGCAGTGCCCCACGACTAGCGGGAGGGGGGAATGAGCAGTTCTTC.

The rearrangement joins TRBV10-3 to TRBJ2-5, with TRBD1 as a possible D gene (5 bases). V was shortened by 5 bases and J by 5 bases, with 6 bases between the two germline ends. The CDR3 runs 11 residues. Germline V gene data show CDR1 as ENHRY and CDR2 as SYGVKD. CDR3 DNA sequence: TGTGCCATCAGTCCAGGGGAGACCCAGTACTTC. This translates into CAISPGETQYF.

V usage is TRBV10-3 and J usage is TRBJ1-6, with D unresolved. The CDR3 extends over 14 amino acids. The germline V gene encodes CDR1 ENHRY and CDR2 SYGVKD. The V and J ends lost 7 bases and 5 bases respectively, with 12 bases between them. This CDR3 is CAIKDILNNSPLHF. The CDR3 nucleotides read TGTGCCATCAAAGACATATTAAATAATTCACCCCTCCACTTT.

The genes are TRBV9 and TRBJ2-3; 14 bases align to TRBD2. Germline CDR1 and CDR2: SGDLS and YYNGEE. The CDR3 is made up of 17 amino acids. J gave up 4 bases and V 2 bases, and 6 bases lay outside the gene matches. This chain's CDR3 is CASSVGGLAGVADTQYF. The DNA for the CDR3 is TGTGCCAGCAGCGTTGGGGGACTAGCGGGAGTGGCAGATACGCAGTATTTT.

This clone was detected a few times. This chain uses TRBV5-1 with TRBJ1-6, with D perhaps TRBD1 (6 bases). The germline V gene has CDR1 SGHRS and CDR2 YFSETQ. The CDR3 length is 11 residues. Trimming cost V 8 bases and J 9 bases, with 9 bases left between them. The CDR3 DNA is TGCGCCAGTGACAGGACTTCACCCCTCCACTTT. Protein: CASDRTSPLHF.

This clone occurred once. Written as DNA, the CDR3 is TGTGCCAGCAGTTACATGGACAGAGATAATTCACCCCTCCACTTT. Its translation is CASSYMDRDNSPLHF. This sequence joins TRBV6-2 or TRBV6-3 and TRBJ1-6; weak D call: TRBD1 (6 bases). Germline CDR1 is MNHEY and CDR2 is SVGEGT. Trimming stripped 2 bases from V and 5 bases from J, with 10 bases between. The CDR3 is 15 residues long.

This chain connects TRBV9 to TRBJ2-3, with D possibly being TRBD2 (6 bases). CDR1 SGDLS and CDR2 YYNGEE come from the germline V gene. V shed 0 bases and J shed 0 bases, with 8 bases lying between them. The CDR3 runs 15 residues. The CDR3, as DNA: TGTGCCAGCAGCGTAGCTGCGGGGAGCACAGATACGCAGTATTTT. Amino acids: CASSVAAGSTDTQYF.

This chain uses TRBV24-1 with TRBJ2-4; 9 nucleotides match TRBD1. Looked up from germline, CDR1 is KGHDR and CDR2 is SFDVKD. Trimming removed 4 bases from V and 4 bases from J; junction bases left unmatched: 4. The CDR3 sequence is 15 residues long. CDR3 region: CATSEGGTGKNIQYF. CDR3 nucleotides: TGTGCCACCAGTGAGGGCGGGACAGGGAAAAACATTCAGTACTTC.

V usage is TRBV28 and J usage is TRBJ2-7; 9 bases match TRBD1. The V gene's germline CDR1 is MDHEN and CDR2 SYDVKM. The CDR3 is 13 residues long. Trimming at V came to 5 bases and at J to 5 bases, leaving 4 bases not matched to a gene. CDR3 protein: CASSPRTGDEQYF. The CDR3 DNA follows: TGTGCCAGCAGTCCACGGACAGGGGACGAGCAGTACTTC.

The chain carries TRBV18 and TRBJ2-1, with TRBD1 as a possible D gene (6 bases). V dropped 3 bases and J dropped 5 bases, with 11 bases sitting between them. Germline V gene lookup returns CDR1 KGHSH and CDR2 LQKENI. The CDR3 contains 14 residues. CDR3 sequence: CASSPWGRDNEQFF. The CDR3 DNA is TGTGCCAGCTCACCGTGGGGGCGAGACAATGAGCAGTTCTTC.

The chain has TRBV12-3 or TRBV12-4 and TRBJ1-3, with D unresolved. With 3 bases removed from V and 4 bases from J, the gap between germline ends came to 4 bases. The CDR3 spans 12 residues. CDR3 protein: CASSFLGNTIYF. As DNA, the CDR3 is TGTGCCAGCAGTTTCCTCGGAAACACCATATATTTT.

The chain combines TRBV21-1 with TRBJ2-2; TRBD1, the table's D call, was not compared with the DNA. TRBV21-1 is given as a pseudogene. The CDR3 spans 15 residues. The CDR3 region is CASKTPGQEAGELFF. For the CDR3, the DNA is TGTGCCAGCAAGACACCGGGACAGGAGGCTGGGGAGCTGTTTTTT.

The chain is built from TRBV4-3 and TRBJ2-1; the D gene is possibly TRBD1 (6 bases). CDR3 size: 15 residues. The germline V gene has CDR1 LGHNA and CDR2 YSLEER. Trimming took off 3 bases at V and 5 bases at J, with 14 bases between the two ends. The DNA for the CDR3 is TGCGCCAGCAGCCAGAACCGGGACAAAAACAATGAGCAGTTCTTC. Its protein product is CASSQNRDKNNEQFF.

J is TRBJ2-3 and V is TRBV4-1, with 7 bases fitting TRBD2. CDR1 and CDR2 (germline): MGHRA, YSYEKL. Trimming took 0 bases from V and 8 from J; bases not matched to a gene: 11. The CDR3 is 16 amino acids. Here the CDR3 DNA reads TGCGCCAGCAGCCAAGACTGGGGGGAGGGGACCGGTACGCAGTATTTT. Its protein is CASSQDWGEGTGTQYF.

This clone was observed a few times. J is TRBJ1-4 and V is TRBV18, with D possibly being TRBD1 (5 bases). The CDR3 runs 14 residues. Looked up from germline, CDR1 is KGHSH and CDR2 is LQKENI. Trimming stripped 6 bases from V and 6 bases from J, with 14 bases between. The CDR3 region is CASSVDGGYEKLFF. As DNA, the CDR3 is TGTGCCAGCTCTGTGGACGGGGGTTATGAAAAACTGTTTTTT.

The CDR3 spells CASSFGGSQPQHF. The CDR3 nucleotides are TGTGCCAGCAGCTTCGGAGGCAGCCAGCCCCAGCATTTT. The V call is TRBV7-2, the J call TRBJ1-5; D uncertain. V lost 3 bases, J lost 7 bases, and 10 bases lay in between. Germline V gives CDR1 SGHTA, CDR2 FQGNSA. This CDR3 is 13 amino acids long.

The CDR3, as DNA: TGTGCCAGCAGTCAGGGGGTAACTGAAGCTTTCTTT. It translates to CASSQGVTEAFF. This chain connects TRBV6-5 to TRBJ1-1; 7 positions match TRBD1. V shed 5 bases, J shed 5 bases, and the junction held 2 bases outside the gene matches. The CDR3 is 12 amino acids. Per germline, CDR1 MNHEY and CDR2 SVGAGI.

This clone has just one count. This chain connects TRBV27 to TRBJ1-5; a possible D gene is TRBD1 (5 bases). CDR3 length equals 14 residues. Germline V CDR1 and CDR2: MNHEY, SMNVEV (reference sequence). Deletions cut 3 bases from V and 3 bases from J, with 9 bases between. This CDR3 is CASSFSGHNQPQHF. In DNA, the CDR3 is TGTGCCAGCAGTTTTTCCGGACACAATCAGCCCCAGCATTTT.

The V call is TRBV14, the J call TRBJ2-3; 8 bases align to TRBD2. Trimming cost V 1 base and J 14 bases; bases outside gene matches: 11. CDR1 and CDR2 (germline): SGHDN, FVKESK. The CDR3 extends over 14 amino acids. CDR3 region: CASSQVFSGGGVYF. The CDR3 nucleotides read TGTGCCAGCAGCCAAGTTTTCAGCGGGGGTGGGGTGTATTTT.